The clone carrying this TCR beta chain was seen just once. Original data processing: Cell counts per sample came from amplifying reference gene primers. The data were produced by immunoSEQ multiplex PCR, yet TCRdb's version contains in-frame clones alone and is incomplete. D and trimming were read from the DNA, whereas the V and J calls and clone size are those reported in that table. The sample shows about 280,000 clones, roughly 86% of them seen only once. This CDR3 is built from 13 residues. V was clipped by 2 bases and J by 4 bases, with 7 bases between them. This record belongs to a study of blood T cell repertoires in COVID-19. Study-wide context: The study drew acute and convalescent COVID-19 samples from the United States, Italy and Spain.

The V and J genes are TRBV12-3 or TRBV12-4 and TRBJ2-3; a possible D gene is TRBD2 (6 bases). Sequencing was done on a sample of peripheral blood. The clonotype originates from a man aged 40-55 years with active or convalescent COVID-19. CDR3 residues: CASSLSGADTQYF. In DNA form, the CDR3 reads TGTGCCAGCAGTTTATCGGGGGCAGATACGCAGTATTTT.